These 28 T cell receptor beta chains came from one sample sequenced in a study of T cell repertoires in cytomegalovirus infection. MiXCR was run by TCRdb on the reads, yielding one entry per CDR3 protein. The sample shows about 920,000 distinct CDR3 sequences, approximately 31% of them seen only once. These receptors have no known antigen. The source was cultured CD8+ T cells from PBMCs, collected from culture after CMV antigen stimulation. The receptors come from a human donor in good health (CMV status not recorded). Some clones in this sample may be carry-over from other donors' samples.

This sequence joins TRBV6-2 or TRBV6-3 and TRBJ1-2, with TRBD1 matching over 8 bases. Germline assignment: CDR1 MNHEY and CDR2 SVGEGT. The CDR3 extends over 13 amino acids. The J segment lost 7 bases and the V segment lost 0 bases, leaving 1 base of the junction unmatched. CDR3 DNA: TGTGCCAGCAGTTACTCGACAGGGGCTGGCTACACCTTC. Translated: CASSYSTGAGYTF.

This clonotype was recorded many times. The rearrangement joins TRBV7-2 to TRBJ1-6; D unresolved. V lost 6 bases, J lost 9 bases, and 21 bases lay in between. The CDR3 runs 16 residues. The germline V gene encodes CDR1 SGHTA and CDR2 FQGNSA. The CDR3 protein is CASRKPKEGLGSPLHF. In DNA form, the CDR3 reads TGTGCCAGCAGGAAGCCGAAAGAGGGTCTAGGTTCACCCCTCCACTTT.

The chain employs TRBV9 and TRBJ2-3, with TRBD1 matching over 9 bases. The CDR3 extends over 16 amino acids. V lost 0 bases and J lost 2; bases outside the gene matches: 4. Germline lookup yields CDR1 SGDLS and CDR2 YYNGEE. The CDR3 is CASSVVGQGTTDTQYF. In DNA form, the CDR3 reads TGTGCCAGCAGCGTAGTAGGACAGGGGACCACAGATACGCAGTATTTT.

V is TRBV7-2 and J is TRBJ1-2, with D perhaps TRBD1 (6 bases). Germline assignment: CDR1 SGHTA and CDR2 FQGNSA. The germline V and J ends were trimmed by 5 bases and 7 bases, with 20 bases remaining between them. The CDR3 is 15 amino acids. CDR3 sequence: CASSEEGVAVSGYTF. The CDR3 nucleotides are TGTGCCAGCAGCGAAGAGGGGGTAGCGGTCTCTGGCTACACCTTC.

This clonotype was found many times. J is TRBJ2-1 and V is TRBV6-2 or TRBV6-3; perhaps TRBD2 as D (5 bases). The V and J ends lost 2 bases and 8 bases respectively, with 10 bases between them. This CDR3 contains 13 residues. Germline lookup yields CDR1 MNHEY and CDR2 SVGEGT. In DNA form, the CDR3 reads TGTGCCAGCAGTTACCCCCTGAGGGATGAGCAGTTCTTC. It encodes CASSYPLRDEQFF.

The rearrangement uses TRBV7-9 and TRBJ2-7; 8 nucleotides match TRBD2. With V trimmed by 5 bases and J by 5 bases, 8 bases remained unmatched. The CDR3 covers 14 residues. Germline CDR1 is SEHNR and CDR2 is FQNEAQ (reference sequence). The DNA for the CDR3 is TGTGCCAGCAGCCCGGGGGGGGGCCGGGACGAGCAGTACGTC. Its protein is CASSPGGGRDEQYV.

V and J are TRBV7-8 and TRBJ2-6; tentative D call: TRBD1 (5 bases). CDR3 length: 17 residues. Germline V gene data show CDR1 as SGHVS and CDR2 as FQNEAQ. The V and J ends lost 8 bases and 4 bases respectively, with 21 bases between them. The CDR3 loop is CASSLGTARAGANVLTF. The CDR3 DNA reads TGTGCCAGCTCCCTTGGAACAGCCAGGGCGGGGGCCAACGTCCTGACTTTC.

The gene calls are TRBV6-5 and TRBJ2-2; the D is unclear. The CDR3 sequence is 17 residues long. The germline V gene encodes CDR1 MNHEY and CDR2 SVGAGI. The V end lost 7 bases, the J end lost 0 bases, and 18 bases lay between the germline ends. Here the CDR3 DNA reads TGTGCCAGCAACACCTGGATGGCGATTACGAACACCGGGGAGCTGTTTTTT. Residues: CASNTWMAITNTGELFF.

This clonotype was picked up many times. The chain recombines TRBV7-8 with TRBJ2-3, with 8 bases identical to TRBD1. The CDR3 totals 16 residues. Looked up from germline, CDR1 is SGHVS and CDR2 is FQNEAQ. The J segment lost 2 bases and the V segment lost 5 bases, leaving 9 bases of the junction unmatched. DNA for the CDR3: TGTGCCAGCAGCGACCTTGGACAGGGATCCACAGATACGCAGTATTTT. Encoded protein: CASSDLGQGSTDTQYF.

This clonotype came up once. The chain carries TRBV7-9 and TRBJ1-4, with D possibly TRBD1 on 5 matching bases. The V end lost 3 bases, the J end lost 7 bases, and 12 bases lay between the germline ends. The CDR3 is 14 residues long. Germline V gene sequence: CDR1 SEHNR, CDR2 FQNEAQ (reference sequence). CDR3 sequence (DNA): TGTGCCAGCAGCTTTGGGACTTCGCGTGAAAAACTGTTTTTT. Its translation is CASSFGTSREKLFF.

This chain connects TRBV28 to TRBJ2-3, with 7 bases matching TRBD1. The CDR3 has 16 residues. Germline trimming cut 6 bases from V and 1 base from J; bases unmatched to any gene: 10. Per the germline V gene, CDR1 is MDHEN and CDR2 is SYDVKM. This CDR3 reads CASSLPTGDGTDTQYF. The CDR3 DNA is TGTGCCAGCAGCCTACCTACAGGGGATGGCACAGATACGCAGTATTTT.

This clonotype was counted only a few times. The chain has TRBV7-9 and TRBJ2-2; D may correspond to TRBD1 or TRBD2 (5 bases each). The length of the CDR3 is 16 residues. Trimming cost V 6 bases and J 1 base, with 15 bases left between them. Germline lookup yields CDR1 SEHNR and CDR2 FQNEAQ (reference sequence). The CDR3 region has the DNA TGTGCCAGCAGGTATCAGGGACGGAAGAACACCGGGGAGCTGTTTTTT. This sequence encodes CASRYQGRKNTGELFF.

This clonotype was seen more than once but under ten times. This chain connects TRBV7-9 to TRBJ1-1; possible D gene TRBD1, 5 bases. This CDR3 comprises 16 residues. V lost 3 bases, J lost 3 bases, and 17 bases lay in between. Germline lookup yields CDR1 SEHNR and CDR2 FQNEAQ (reference sequence). As DNA, the CDR3 is TGTGCCAGCAGCTTTTTTCCGACTGGGGCGGACACTGAAGCTTTCTTT. It translates to CASSFFPTGADTEAFF.

The DNA for the CDR3 is TGTGCCAGTATGGGGAGGGGAGCCAATCAGCCCCAGCATTTT. Translating it yields CASMGRGANQPQHF. The chain carries TRBV19 and TRBJ1-5, with D perhaps matching TRBD1 (5 bases). This CDR3 is 14 amino acids long. Germline CDR1 LNHDA, CDR2 SQIVND (reference sequence). The germline V and J ends were trimmed by 7 bases and 3 bases, with 13 bases remaining between them.

This clonotype was seen many times. The J gene is TRBJ2-1, the V gene TRBV7-2; D perhaps matches TRBD2 (6 bases). Per germline, CDR1 SGHTA and CDR2 FQGNSA. This CDR3 is built from 12 residues. V was cut by 5 bases and J by 13 bases, with 15 bases left in between. CDR3 sequence reads: CASSPWEAPQFF. The DNA for the CDR3 is TGTGCCAGCAGCCCCTGGGAGGCCCCCCAGTTCTTC.

V usage is TRBV7-9 and J usage is TRBJ1-1; D is unclear. Trimming took 2 bases from V and 0 from J, leaving 13 bases between them. The CDR3 is 16 residues long. Germline values: CDR1 SEHNR, CDR2 FQNEAQ (reference sequence). Here the CDR3 reads CASSLSPRTVNTEAFF. CDR3 nucleotide sequence: TGTGCCAGCAGCTTATCCCCTCGGACGGTGAACACTGAAGCTTTCTTT. The full variable domain, with the rest looked up from reference TRBV7-9 and TRBJ1-1, is DTGVSQNPRHKITKRGQNVTFRCDPISEHNRLYWYRQTLGQGPEFLTYFQNEAQLEKSRLLSDRFSAERPKGSFSTLEIQRTEQGDSAMYLCASSLSPRTVNTEAFFGQGTRLTVV.

This clonotype showed up just a few times. The chain employs TRBV5-8 and TRBJ1-5, with D possibly being TRBD1 (6 bases). Trimming removed 4 bases at V and 9 bases at J, with 32 bases between. Germline V gives CDR1 SGHTS, CDR2 YDEGEE. There are 19 residues in the CDR3. CDR3 coding DNA: TGTGCCAGCAGCCCCAGCGAGGAAGCCGGGACACCCGGGAGATTGCCCCAGCATTTT. This encodes CASSPSEEAGTPGRLPQHF.

There are a few counts of this clonotype. The rearrangement uses TRBV12-3 or TRBV12-4 and TRBJ1-2; D call uncertain. The CDR3 covers 15 residues. With 6 bases removed from V and 5 bases from J, the gap between germline ends came to 19 bases. The CDR3 nucleotides read TGTGCCAGCAGCGAATCCATGTTATTGCCGTATGGCTACACCTTC. It encodes CASSESMLLPYGYTF.

As regards this clonotype: A much larger clonotype is one base distant, so this may be a read error. The chain uses TRBV7-6 and TRBJ2-2, with D possibly being TRBD1 or TRBD2 (6 bases each). The length of the CDR3 is 18 residues. The germline gives CDR1 SGHVS, CDR2 FNYEAQ. The CDR3 loop reads CVSSPGPGAPANTGELFF. In nucleotides, the CDR3 is TGTGTCAGCAGCCCGGGGCCGGGGGCTCCCGCGAACACCGGGGAGCTGTTTTTT.

This clonotype was seen a few times. This chain connects TRBV6-2 or TRBV6-3 to TRBJ1-1, with TRBD1 identical over 9 bases. The CDR3 is 14 amino acids. Germline V gives CDR1 MNHEY, CDR2 SVGEGT. V dropped 7 bases and J dropped 2; count of bases not matched to a gene: 5. The CDR3 protein is CASTEGQGNTEAFF. DNA for the CDR3: TGTGCCAGCACAGAGGGACAGGGTAACACTGAAGCTTTCTTT.

The chain links TRBV7-9 to TRBJ2-6; TRBD1 is a possible D gene (6 bases). This CDR3 spans 20 amino acids. Germline CDR1 SEHNR, CDR2 FQNEAQ (reference sequence). V lost 5 bases, J lost 9 bases, and 32 bases lay in between. The chain's CDR3 is CASSPTTYRDGTSAGNVLTF. The CDR3 DNA sequence: TGTGCCAGCAGCCCTACTACCTACAGGGACGGAACCTCTGCGGGCAACGTCCTGACTTTC. Looking up the rest from reference TRBV7-9 and TRBJ2-6 gives the full variable domain: DTGVSQNPRHKITKRGQNVTFRCDPISEHNRLYWYRQTLGQGPEFLTYFQNEAQLEKSRLLSDRFSAERPKGSFSTLEIQRTEQGDSAMYLCASSPTTYRDGTSAGNVLTFGAGSRLTVL.

This rearrangement joins TRBV4-3 to TRBJ1-1; unclear D gene. The CDR3 has 14 amino acids. The V end was cut by 2 bases, the J end by 1 base, with 8 bases between. Germline V lookup: CDR1 LGHNA, CDR2 YSLEER. CDR3 in amino acids: CASSQSTGNTEAFF. The CDR3 region has the DNA TGCGCCAGCAGCCAATCGACGGGGAACACTGAAGCTTTCTTT.

The rearrangement uses TRBV5-6 and TRBJ2-1; no clear D gene. The length of the CDR3 is 14 residues. Germline CDR1 reads SGHDT; CDR2 reads YYEEEE. Trimming cost V 4 bases and J 6 bases, with 14 bases left between them. The CDR3 DNA is TGTGCCAGCAGCCCGTGGGCCACCCGCAATGAGCAGTTCTTC. This codes for CASSPWATRNEQFF.

Many counts were recorded for this clonotype. The chain uses TRBV7-8 and TRBJ1-2; D possibly corresponds to TRBD1 (5 bases). This CDR3 spans 15 amino acids. Trimming removed 4 bases at V and 7 bases at J, with 19 bases between. The germline V gene has CDR1 SGHVS and CDR2 FQNEAQ. CDR3 sequence reads: CASSSPGAQGGGYTF. Written as DNA, the CDR3 is TGTGCCAGCAGCTCACCCGGGGCGCAGGGCGGTGGCTACACCTTC.

This clonotype was recorded a few times. CDR3 coding DNA: TGTGCCAGTAGACGAACGGACAGGGGCACCTACAATGAGCAGTTCTTC. Protein product: CASRRTDRGTYNEQFF. This chain connects TRBV19 to TRBJ2-1; 9 nucleotides agree with TRBD1. The CDR3 sequence is 16 residues long. The germline V gene encodes CDR1 LNHDA and CDR2 SQIVND (reference sequence). Trimming cost V 6 bases and J 2 bases; bases outside gene matches: 8.

About this clonotype itself: A read error may account for a junction end that differs from germline. The V call is TRBV5-4, the J call TRBJ1-6, with D uncertain. Germline values: CDR1 SGHNT, CDR2 YYREEE (reference sequence). The CDR3 sequence is 17 residues long. The CDR3 loop reads CVSSERFGGSYNSPLHF. CDR3 DNA: TGTGTCAGCAGCGAACGCTTTGGAGGCTCCTATAATTCACCCCTCCACTTT.

About this clonotype: It may be a read error: a sequence one base away is much more abundant. The V call is TRBV4-1, the J call TRBJ1-5, with D possibly being TRBD1 (6 bases). CDR3 length equals 16 residues. V lost 0 bases to trimming and J lost 3 bases, with 12 bases between them. Germline loops: CDR1 MGHRA, CDR2 YSYEKL. CDR3 region: CASSQDFPGDNQPQHF. In nucleotides, the CDR3 is TGCGCCAGCAGCCAAGATTTTCCAGGGGACAATCAGCCCCAGCATTTT.

The chain joins TRBV7-9 to TRBJ1-5; D may be TRBD1 (5 bases). CDR1 and CDR2 from the germline V gene are SEHNR and FQNEAQ (reference sequence). The V end was cut by 6 bases, the J end by 5 bases, with 17 bases between. There are 15 residues in the CDR3. Here the CDR3 reads CASRQAPGGYQPQHF. For the CDR3, the DNA is TGTGCCAGCAGACAGGCCCCGGGGGGATATCAGCCCCAGCATTTT. The entire variable domain, with the rest obtained from reference TRBV7-9 and TRBJ1-5, is as follows: DTGVSQNPRHKITKRGQNVTFRCDPISEHNRLYWYRQTLGQGPEFLTYFQNEAQLEKSRLLSDRFSAERPKGSFSTLEIQRTEQGDSAMYLCASRQAPGGYQPQHFGDGTRLSIL.